This TCR beta chain was identified during a study of control samples from healthy donors and cancer patients. As concerns this clone: This sample also contains other DNA sequences that code for the same CDR3.

Some clones are missing from TCRdb's copy, which holds only in-frame ones; the method was immunoSEQ multiplex PCR. Of some 80,000 clones in the sample, roughly nine tenths were seen once. Per germline, CDR1 LNHNV and CDR2 YYDKDF (reference sequence). This CDR3 region has 15 residues. V was clipped by 1 base and J by 2 bases; unmatched bases: 3. Sequenced input: blood. The origin of this receptor is a man between 50 and 59 years old in good health. The rearrangement uses TRBV15 and TRBJ1-1, with TRBD1 matching 8 bases. The CDR3, as DNA: TGTGCCACCAGCAGAGCCGGACAGGGAAACACTGAAGCTTTCTTT. Residues: CATSRAGQGNTEAFF.